This T cell receptor (beta chain) was captured by sequencing in a study of blood T cell repertoires in COVID-19 (dated by TCRdb to the early 2020s). With regard to the full study: The collaborator samples originated in the United States, Italy and Spain and spanned the acute and convalescent phases of COVID-19. The prospective study material was composed of cDNA or gDNA derived from T cells, B-cell-depleted T cells, or PBMCs. Nearly every sample came with metadata listing a de-identified subject ID, COVID-19 status, age in years and sex. Subjects who had been exposed to COVID-19, were actively infected with it, or had recovered from it provided the deeply sampled blood TCRbeta repertoires that made up the dataset. Where HLA class I and class II types were available, the types were taken from metadata supplied by the sample provider, not from assay-based typing. A freely available public database, intended as a resource for researchers studying the immune response to SARS-CoV-2, is where the repertoires were released. The samples were drawn from two sources: the first 160 participants of the ongoing ImmuneRACE study, and over 950 subjects contributed by 6 global collaborators. Results and caveats for the whole study, not just this receptor: The amount of clinical and demographic metadata varied by source and participant and was provided uncurated.

The germline V gene gives CDR1 as SQVTM and CDR2 as ANQGSEA. The CDR3 measures 10 amino acids from cysteine to phenylalanine. The DNA shown is the 30-base CDR3, in frame from base 1. V is cut by 7 bases and J by 6 bases, and the space between the germline ends is 8 bases. TCRbeta CDR3 regions were amplified from genomic DNA using the immunoSEQ Assay, a bias-controlled multiplex PCR. Concerning the study's data processing: The number of nucleated cells in each sample was estimated from the amplification of reference gene primers within the assay. To quantify the absolute abundance of each unique TCRbeta CDR3 rearrangement, sequence reads were collapsed and filtered. For each sample, productive Simpson clonality was calculated as the square root of Simpson's diversity index over productive rearrangements. TCRdb's version of the immuneACCESS table is confined to in-frame rearrangements and falls short of the full clone set. An unresolved V gene accounts for under half of the shortfall where checked; the remainder is of unknown origin. V, J and clone size were drawn from that table, and D and trimming were deduced from the DNA. Present in this sample are about 110,000 clones, 65% to 75% of which were seen just once. The ten top clones hold approximately 0.9% of the sample.

Each collaborating institution followed its own protocols to collect whole blood in K2EDTA tubes. Collaborator samples were shipped for TCRbeta analysis as frozen whole blood, isolated PBMCs, or DNA extracted from either sample type. The table lists this clone with a few counts. The specificity of this receptor is unknown. Per-base qualities were not stored, and no clone one base away is much larger. The clonotype originates from a human donor with acute or convalescent COVID-19. The donor label of this sample is uncertain. The sample taken for sequencing was peripheral blood. The rearranged segments are TRBV29-1 and TRBJ2-3; no D gene can be assigned with confidence. The nucleotide sequence is TGCAGCGCCGAGGAGGATACGCAGTATTTT. Translated, this gives CSAEEDTQYF.